This T cell receptor beta chain was sequenced for a study of T cell responses to AZD1222 COVID-19 vaccine (dated by TCRdb to about 2021). Background for the entire study: TCR sequencing was performed for more than 230 trial participants, of whom approximately 200 were given two doses of AZD1222 and around 25 were given two doses of MenACWY control vaccine. Trial participants were enrolled by age into 18-55, 56-69 and 70-plus year subgroups, with around 140, 26 and 57 TCR-sequenced participants respectively. The investigation overall reported the following: CD4 TCRs associated with the vaccine covered the entire spike protein, and the dominant responses were in regions 160-218 and 743-854. Conclusions about previously exposed vaccinees were limited because only six AZD1222 recipients were SARS-CoV-2 seropositive at baseline. Reportedly, close to half of the unique spike-specific TCRs recognized epitopes lying outside the regions that are mutated in the B.1.351 and B.1.1.7 variants. After two AZD1222 doses, both the breadth and the depth of spike-specific TCRs were significantly higher than at day 0 and than in MenACWY recipients. Because no day 14 peak-response samples were available, repertoires were characterized only after the peak T cell response. Most participants were white British and females outnumbered males, and the authors suggested that clonal diversity may have been underestimated. The 56-69-year group was small, and its depth increase did not reach significance, likely because of low power.

The CDR3 regions of human TCRbeta chains were analyzed by immunosequencing. The authors' analysis ran thus. TCRs in the repertoires were compared against a reference library of SARS-CoV-2-specific TCRs that had been generated with the MIRA antigen-specificity platform. Breadth was defined as the fraction of unique TCRs that were SARS-CoV-2-associated, and depth was defined as the fraction of total T cells that were SARS-CoV-2-associated. Each spike-specific TCR was assigned to its reactive spike region and to a CD4 or CD8 class using the MIRA data. Log10-transformed breadth and depth values were compared by one-way ANOVA with Sidak's multiple comparisons tests. The table comes from immuneACCESS by way of TCRdb, which keeps in-frame sequences with V and J called. Part of the clones is missing from these tables; in studies checked, under half for an unresolved V gene and the rest for unknown reasons. That table furnishes V, J and clone size, whereas the DNA furnished D and trimming. Across this sample there are 85,000 to 90,000 clones, with 85% to 90% seen only once. The leading ten clones occupy around 5% of the sample.

Taken with the paper, the label for time point translates to: about 28 days (+/-7) after the second vaccine dose. AZD1222 recipients given second doses at about 4 weeks or at about 12 weeks were pooled, since spike-specific TCR depth and breadth were not found to differ between the two schedules. Samples from vaccinated people were obtained from the UK trials COV001 and COV002, which included a single-blind randomized controlled phase 2/3 trial of AZD1222 (ChAdOx1 nCoV-19) in healthy adults. For TCRbeta chain sequencing, PBMC samples from trial participants were taken at day 0 and at day 28 after the second dose. CDR1 and CDR2 were assigned from the germline V gene as SGHVS and FQNEAQ. V sheds 5 bases and J sheds 7 bases, leaving 15 bases between their ends. The CDR3, cysteine through phenylalanine, is 15 amino acids long. The CDR3 DNA has 45 bases and is translated from base 1. A remark on this clone: Its antigen remains undetermined. No base-level quality is on record; no much larger clone is a single base apart.

The chain was built from TRBV7-8 and TRBJ1-6; no D segment can be confidently identified. This clonotype was obtained from an adult who received the AZD1222 COVID-19 vaccine. The specimen was peripheral blood, collected 28 days after the second AZD1222 dose. CDR3 region: CASSPIQTWNSPLHF. The sequenced DNA is TGTGCCAGCAGCCCCATACAGACCTGGAATTCACCCCTCCACTTT.